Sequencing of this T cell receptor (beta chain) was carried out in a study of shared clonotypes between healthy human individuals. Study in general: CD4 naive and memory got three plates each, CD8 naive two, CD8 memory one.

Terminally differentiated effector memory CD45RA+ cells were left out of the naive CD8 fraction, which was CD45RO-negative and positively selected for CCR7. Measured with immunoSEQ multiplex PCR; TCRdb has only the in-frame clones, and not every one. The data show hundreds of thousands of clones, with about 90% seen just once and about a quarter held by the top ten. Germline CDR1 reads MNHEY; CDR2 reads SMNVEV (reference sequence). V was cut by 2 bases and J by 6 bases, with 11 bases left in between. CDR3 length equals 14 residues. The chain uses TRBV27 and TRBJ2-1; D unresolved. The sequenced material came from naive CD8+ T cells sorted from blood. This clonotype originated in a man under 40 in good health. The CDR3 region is CASSLHRSSNEQFF. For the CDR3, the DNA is TGTGCCAGCAGTTTACATAGGAGCAGCAATGAGCAGTTCTTC.